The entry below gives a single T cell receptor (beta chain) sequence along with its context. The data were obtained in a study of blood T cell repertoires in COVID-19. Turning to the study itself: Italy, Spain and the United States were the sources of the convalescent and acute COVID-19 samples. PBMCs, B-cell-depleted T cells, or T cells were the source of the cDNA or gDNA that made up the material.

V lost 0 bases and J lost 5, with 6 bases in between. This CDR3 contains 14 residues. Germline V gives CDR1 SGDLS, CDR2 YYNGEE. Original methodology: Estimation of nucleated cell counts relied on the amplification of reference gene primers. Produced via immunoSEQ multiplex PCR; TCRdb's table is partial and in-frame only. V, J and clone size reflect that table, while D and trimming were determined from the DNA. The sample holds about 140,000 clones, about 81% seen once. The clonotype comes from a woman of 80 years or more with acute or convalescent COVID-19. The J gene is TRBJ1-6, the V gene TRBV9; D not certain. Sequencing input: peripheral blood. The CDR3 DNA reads TGTGCCAGCAGCGTAGCGGTAGATAATTCACCCCTCCACTTT. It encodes CASSVAVDNSPLHF.